This is a list of T cell receptor beta chains from one sample in a study of T cells after yellow fever vaccination. TCRdb passed the 5' RACE reads through MiXCR, listing each CDR3 protein once. Of approximately 120,000 distinct CDR3 sequences in the sample, roughly 10% were seen once. The material sequenced was CD8+ T cells sorted from PBMCs, taken on the day of the yellow fever booster vaccination. Receptors were obtained from a man aged 18 to 30 who received the YFV17D yellow fever vaccine. Each CDR3 is given with its conserved first and last residue. Each record gives: V gene, D gene, CDR3 protein. D genes are given only for firm matches.

TRBV5-1 | . | CASSLRRLYQETQYF
TRBV6-1 | . | CASPRLGAYPEQFF
TRBV12-3/TRBV12-4 | TRBD1 | CASSIGQGETQYF
TRBV7-2 | . | CASSAVDEQFF
TRBV29-1 | . | CSVEDRRVRDTQYF
TRBV20-1 | . | CSARDPYLDTQYF
TRBV4-1 | . | CASKGRGSEETQYF
TRBV5-1 | TRBD2 | CASSLYSGGAVGDEQFF
TRBV5-1 | TRBD2 | CASRLAGGSDTQYF
TRBV5-1 | TRBD1 | CASSPGTGEYEQYF
TRBV7-8 | . | CASSLAAGTYPGYTF
TRBV10-3 | TRBD1 | CAISELRGRNYEQYF
TRBV4-1 | TRBD2 | CASSQRETAGGMNEQFF
TRBV20-1 | . | CSAAHDTRSTGELFF
TRBV5-5 | TRBD1 | CASGWGTGVTGELFF
TRBV10-3 | . | CAISESGRDTQYF
TRBV6-5 | TRBD1 | CASSYYQGALITEAFF
TRBV10-3 | . | CAISEPRAGFVLTF
TRBV4-3 | . | CASSQAMNTEAFF
TRBV7-9 | . | CASSSGEPNEQFF
TRBV12-3/TRBV12-4 | TRBD2 | CASSPRGAGGWDTQYF
TRBV6-5 | . | CASTLRGPGGHTEAFF
TRBV4-1 | TRBD2 | CASSSGTSGYNEQFF
TRBV7-9 | . | CASSLYQMNTEAFF
TRBV6-5 | TRBD1 | CASSYSTLRRTGEDNSPLHF
TRBV30 | . | CAWSGGNTGELFF
TRBV6-4 | TRBD1 | CASSDYETGAGYTF
TRBV5-1 | . | CASSWWTGELFF
TRBV6-2/TRBV6-3 | TRBD1 | CASSDTGTGYEEQYF
TRBV10-3 | . | CAISTAGNTGELFF
TRBV12-3/TRBV12-4 | . | CASSFSPGSGVNTEAFF
TRBV12-3/TRBV12-4 | . | CASSLEDRSLYF
TRBV3-1 | TRBD2 | CASSQETSGGTYNEQFF
TRBV20-1 | . | CSADILNRASDEPLRTDTQYF
TRBV7-2 | . | CASSSRWDTEAFF
TRBV4-1 | . | CASSQDWQEDYEQYF
TRBV6-2/TRBV6-3 | . | CASKGVTQYF
TRBV29-1 | . | CSATPTLQETQYF
TRBV12-3/TRBV12-4 | . | CASSATGPGELFF
TRBV3-2 | . | CASKQNGTEANYGYTF
TRBV7-4 | . | CASSVVHTYGYTF
TRBV5-1 | TRBD2 | CASSFHPSGRGPDTQYF
TRBV7-2 | . | CASSLGVSRGDIQYF
TRBV7-9 | . | CASSPNPGRASNQPQHF
TRBV2 | . | CASIGGHSGNTIYF
TRBV9 | . | CASSVESRGGGNTIYF